The 21 T cell receptor beta chains reported below all come from one sample, sequenced in a study of cytomegalovirus exposure and HLA in healthy donors. PCR involved 60 Vbeta and 13 Jbeta primers. Only in-frame clones appear in the TCRdb table, and some are missing; sequencing was by immunoSEQ multiplex PCR. The sample carries 210,000 or so clones, over 80% recorded once. Material: PBMCs. These receptor sequences come from a woman between 45 and 60 years old in good health and CMV-seropositive.

This clone was recorded only once. V gene TRBV5-4 combines with J gene TRBJ2-7; 8 nucleotides agree with TRBD1. The CDR3 has 15 residues. The germline V gene has CDR1 SGHNT and CDR2 YYREEE (reference sequence). V was clipped by 4 bases and J by 3 bases; unmatched bases: 9. The CDR3 coding sequence is TGTGCCAGCAGCGTTGACAGGGGTCAGGACTACGAGCAGTACTTC. This encodes CASSVDRGQDYEQYF.

The rearrangement links TRBV5-4 to TRBJ1-2, with a possible D match to TRBD1 (6 bases). The germline V gene has CDR1 SGHNT and CDR2 YYREEE (reference sequence). Between the trimmed V and J ends, which lost 2 bases and 6 bases, there was a span of 17 bases. CDR3 length: 15 residues. CDR3 coding DNA: TGTGCCAGCAGCTTTTCGGCAGGGGCTCAGGATGGCTACACCTTC. This sequence encodes CASSFSAGAQDGYTF.

Comments on this clone: Other nucleotide sequences from this sample produce the same CDR3. V usage is TRBV4-3 and J usage is TRBJ2-3, with TRBD2 matching over 7 bases. CDR1 and CDR2 from the germline V gene are LGHNA and YSLEER. The CDR3 is 17 residues long. Trimming removed 3 bases from V and 4 bases from J; junction bases left unmatched: 13. The CDR3: CASSQQLSGLAADTQYF. The CDR3 DNA sequence: TGCGCCAGCAGCCAGCAACTCTCGGGGCTAGCGGCAGATACGCAGTATTTT.

The rearrangement uses TRBV6-5 and TRBJ1-1, with D hard to call. Germline-derived CDR1 and CDR2 are MNHEY and SVGAGI. The V gene lost 3 bases and the J gene lost 3 bases, with 14 bases spanning the gap. The CDR3 has 15 amino acids. The CDR3 here is CASSYLGRADTEAFF. The CDR3, as DNA: TGTGCCAGCAGTTATTTGGGCAGAGCGGACACTGAAGCTTTCTTT.

Only a few counts were recorded for this clone. This chain links TRBV7-9 with TRBJ2-1, with 10 bases matching TRBD2. CDR3 length: 14 amino acids. The V gene's germline CDR1 is SEHNR and CDR2 FQNEAQ (reference sequence). With 0 bases clipped from V and 7 bases from J, the junction kept 0 bases outside the gene matches. The CDR3, as DNA: TGTGCCAGCAGCTTAGCTAGCGGGGGGAATGAGCAGTTCTTC. Translating gives CASSLASGGNEQFF.

The chain has TRBV6-1 and TRBJ1-3, with D possibly matching TRBD1 (6 bases). Trimming removed 2 bases at V and 0 bases at J, with 11 bases between. Germline values: CDR1 MNHNS, CDR2 SASEGT. There are 16 residues in the CDR3. The CDR3 region is CASSELGQSSGNTIYF. CDR3 DNA: TGTGCCAGCAGTGAATTAGGACAGAGCTCTGGAAACACCATATATTTT.

CDR3 in DNA: TGTGCCAGCAGCCGTAGGGCGGGGACTAGCGGGGGCGATGAGCAGTTCTTC. This sequence encodes CASSRRAGTSGGDEQFF. The rearrangement links TRBV7-2 to TRBJ2-1; 14 bases map to TRBD2. With V trimmed by 5 bases and J by 8 bases, 11 bases remained unmatched. This CDR3 has 17 amino acids. Germline CDR1 and CDR2: SGHTA and FQGNSA.

The chain employs TRBV7-9 and TRBJ2-7, with a possible D match to TRBD2 (6 bases). The V gene's germline CDR1 is SEHNR and CDR2 FQNEAQ (reference sequence). Trimming removed 0 bases at V and 3 bases at J, with 9 bases between. The CDR3 is made up of 14 amino acids. The CDR3 reads CASSLAGGNYEQYF. CDR3 nucleotides: TGTGCCAGCAGCTTAGCGGGGGGTAACTACGAGCAGTACTTC.

The chain carries TRBV11-2 and TRBJ1-4; 9 positions match TRBD1. Germline CDR1 is SGHAT and CDR2 is FQNNGV. The length of the CDR3 is 15 residues. The ends lost 7 bases at V and 8 bases at J; junction bases unmatched: 11. CDR3 amino acids: CASIPGQGWKEKLFF. CDR3 nucleotides: TGTGCCAGCATCCCGGGACAGGGTTGGAAGGAAAAACTGTTTTTT.

The V gene is TRBV18, the J gene TRBJ1-1; D is perhaps TRBD1 (5 bases). Germline lookup yields CDR1 KGHSH and CDR2 LQKENI. V dropped 5 bases and J dropped 7 bases, with 11 bases sitting between them. The CDR3 spans 12 residues. The CDR3 reads CASSSDSLEAFF. Here the CDR3 DNA reads TGTGCCAGCTCATCAGACAGCCTTGAAGCTTTCTTT.

This rearrangement joins TRBV7-8 to TRBJ2-7, with 10 bases identical to TRBD1. CDR1 SGHVS and CDR2 FQNEAQ come from the germline V gene. V trimming: 1 base; J trimming: 5 bases; junction bases outside the gene matches: 5. This CDR3 is 15 amino acids long. CDR3 sequence reads: CASSLGDRGYHEQYF. The DNA of the CDR3 is TGTGCCAGCAGCTTAGGGGACAGGGGTTACCACGAGCAGTACTTC.

V is TRBV6-6 and J is TRBJ1-2; 9 nucleotides agree with TRBD1. The CDR3 is 14 amino acids. Germline lookup yields CDR1 MNHNY and CDR2 SVGAGI (reference sequence). V trimming: 6 bases; J trimming: 6 bases; junction bases outside the gene matches: 8. The CDR3 reads CASSPSDRGNGYTF. The CDR3 region has the DNA TGTGCCAGCAGCCCCTCGGACAGGGGAAATGGCTACACCTTC.

This clone came up once. The gene calls are TRBV11-2 and TRBJ2-1, with D perhaps TRBD1 (6 bases). V was clipped by 4 bases and J by 0 bases, with 13 bases between them. This CDR3 has 16 amino acids. Germline CDR1 SGHAT, CDR2 FQNNGV. This chain's CDR3 is CASSSPGQSSYNEQFF. The CDR3 nucleotides are TGTGCCAGCAGCTCGCCCGGACAGAGCTCCTACAATGAGCAGTTCTTC.

This chain joins TRBV5-1 and TRBJ2-3; 12 bases agree with TRBD2. This CDR3 has 17 residues. Germline lookup yields CDR1 SGHRS and CDR2 YFSETQ. After removal of 1 base from V and 4 bases from J, the junction contained 7 bases not matched to a gene. CDR3 residues: CASSLLAGGRTADTQYF. The DNA of the CDR3 is TGCGCCAGCAGCTTGCTAGCGGGGGGGCGGACGGCAGATACGCAGTATTTT.

This clone was picked up one time. The chain is built from TRBV7-2 and TRBJ2-5; TRBD2 agrees at 8 bases. CDR1 is SGHTA and CDR2 is FQGNSA in the germline V gene. The CDR3 extends over 16 amino acids. The ends lost 0 bases at V and 4 bases at J; junction bases unmatched: 7. This CDR3 is CASSLASGGARETQYF. CDR3 DNA sequence: TGTGCCAGCAGCTTAGCCTCCGGGGGGGCAAGAGAGACCCAGTACTTC.

The chain joins TRBV28 to TRBJ1-3; D remains unclear. V dropped 2 bases and J dropped 0 bases, with 14 bases sitting between them. CDR1 MDHEN and CDR2 SYDVKM come from the germline V gene. This CDR3 has 17 residues. This chain's CDR3 is CASSLRAGGNSGNTIYF. The CDR3 nucleotides are TGTGCCAGCAGTTTACGTGCGGGCGGAAACTCTGGAAACACCATATATTTT.

This clone turned up a few times. This chain joins TRBV6-6 and TRBJ1-4; D is undetermined. Germline lookup yields CDR1 MNHNY and CDR2 SVGAGI (reference sequence). This CDR3 region has 13 residues. The germline V and J ends were trimmed by 7 bases and 8 bases, with 14 bases remaining between them. The CDR3 reads CASMRSGVEKLFF. The CDR3 DNA sequence: TGTGCCAGCATGCGGAGTGGAGTGGAAAAACTGTTTTTT.

A single count supports this clone. The chain uses TRBV6-5 and TRBJ2-3; TRBD2 might be the D (6 bases). The germline V and J ends were trimmed by 7 bases and 4 bases, with 18 bases remaining between them. The CDR3 length is 15 residues. Per the germline V gene, CDR1 is MNHEY and CDR2 is SVGAGI. For the CDR3, the DNA is TGTGCCAGCATGTCGGCGGGGATGGTTTCAGATACGCAGTATTTT. It encodes CASMSAGMVSDTQYF.

This clone is a singleton in its sample. The chain joins TRBV6-5 to TRBJ1-4; D is ambiguous. This CDR3 has 13 residues. V was cut by 2 bases and J by 5 bases, with 6 bases left in between. Per germline, CDR1 MNHEY and CDR2 SVGAGI. The CDR3 bases are TGTGCCAGCAGTTACGAAAGCAATGAAAAACTGTTTTTT. Amino acid sequence: CASSYESNEKLFF.

The chain combines TRBV9 with TRBJ2-1; the D gene is possibly TRBD2 (6 bases). V was clipped by 4 bases and J by 5 bases, with 16 bases between them. The CDR3 covers 15 residues. The germline V gene has CDR1 SGDLS and CDR2 YYNGEE. CDR3 DNA: TGTGCCAGCAGCAAACGGGGGATTTTGGACAATGAGCAGTTCTTC. Its protein product is CASSKRGILDNEQFF. Together with reference TRBV9 and TRBJ2-1, the CDR3 gives the full variable domain: DSGVTQTPKHLITATGQRVTLRCSPRSGDLSVYWYQQSLDQGLQFLIQYYNGEERAKGNILERFSAQQFPDLHSELNLSSLELGDSALYFCASSKRGILDNEQFFGPGTRLTVL.

The chain uses TRBV11-2 and TRBJ1-1; maybe TRBD1 (6 bases). The germline V gene has CDR1 SGHAT and CDR2 FQNNGV. V was clipped by 6 bases and J by 1 base, with 15 bases between them. CDR3 size: 15 residues. The CDR3 region has the DNA TGTGCCAGCAGAGTCAGGGGCCTCAAGAACACTGAAGCTTTCTTT. Translated: CASRVRGLKNTEAFF.